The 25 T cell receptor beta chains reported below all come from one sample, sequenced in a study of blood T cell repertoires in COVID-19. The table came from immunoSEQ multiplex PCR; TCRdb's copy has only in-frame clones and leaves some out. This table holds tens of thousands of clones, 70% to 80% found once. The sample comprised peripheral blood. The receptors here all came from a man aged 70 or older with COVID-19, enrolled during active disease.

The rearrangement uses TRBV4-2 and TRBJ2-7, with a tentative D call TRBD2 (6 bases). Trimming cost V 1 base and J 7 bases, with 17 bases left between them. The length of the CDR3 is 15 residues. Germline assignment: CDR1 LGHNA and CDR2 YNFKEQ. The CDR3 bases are TGTGCCAGCAGCCAAGTCCTAGGAGGGGTGGGAGAGCAGTACTTC. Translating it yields CASSQVLGGVGEQYF.

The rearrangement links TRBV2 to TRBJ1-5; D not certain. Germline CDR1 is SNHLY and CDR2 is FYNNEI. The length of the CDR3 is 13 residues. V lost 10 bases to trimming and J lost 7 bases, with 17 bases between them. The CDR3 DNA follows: TGTGCCACCCAACTGGAGGGCACCCAGCCCCAGCATTTT. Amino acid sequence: CATQLEGTQPQHF.

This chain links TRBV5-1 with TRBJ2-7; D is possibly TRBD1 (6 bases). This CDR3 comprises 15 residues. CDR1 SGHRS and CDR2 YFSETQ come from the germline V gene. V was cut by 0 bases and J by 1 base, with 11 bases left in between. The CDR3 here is CASSLVLGQSYEQYF. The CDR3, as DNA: TGCGCCAGCAGCTTGGTTCTTGGACAGTCCTACGAGCAGTACTTC.

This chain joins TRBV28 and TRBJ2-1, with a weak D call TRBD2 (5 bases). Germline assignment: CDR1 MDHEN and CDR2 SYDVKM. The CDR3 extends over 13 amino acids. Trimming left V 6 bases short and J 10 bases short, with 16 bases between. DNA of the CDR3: TGTGCCAGCAGCCTAGAGGTCGGGATAGAGCAGTTCTTC. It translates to CASSLEVGIEQFF.

In nucleotides, the CDR3 is TGTGCCAGCAGTGACAACTCGGGTGCGAACTCCTACGAGCAGTACTTC. It is translated as CASSDNSGANSYEQYF. The chain carries TRBV6-1 and TRBJ2-7, with no clear D. CDR1 is MNHNS and CDR2 is SASEGT in the germline V gene. V lost 3 bases, J lost 0 bases, and 15 bases lay in between. This CDR3 has 16 amino acids.

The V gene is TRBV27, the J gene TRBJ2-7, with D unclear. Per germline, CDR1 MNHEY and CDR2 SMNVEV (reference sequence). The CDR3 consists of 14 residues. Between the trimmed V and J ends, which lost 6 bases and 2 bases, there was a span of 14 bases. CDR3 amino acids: CASRLNYGAYEQYF. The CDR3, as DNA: TGTGCCAGCAGATTAAACTACGGAGCCTACGAGCAGTACTTC.

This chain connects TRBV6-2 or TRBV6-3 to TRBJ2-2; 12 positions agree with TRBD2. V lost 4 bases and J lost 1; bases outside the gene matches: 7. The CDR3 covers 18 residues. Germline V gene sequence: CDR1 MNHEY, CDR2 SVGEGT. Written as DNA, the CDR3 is TGTGCCAGCAGTTTTTGGACTAGCGGGAATTTGAACACCGGGGAGCTGTTTTTT. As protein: CASSFWTSGNLNTGELFF.

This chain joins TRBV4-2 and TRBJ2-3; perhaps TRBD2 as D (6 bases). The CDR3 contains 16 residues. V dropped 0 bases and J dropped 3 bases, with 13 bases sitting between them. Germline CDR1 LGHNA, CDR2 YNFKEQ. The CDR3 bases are TGTGCCAGCAGCCAAGAATTGGGGGACTTGACAGATACGCAGTATTTT. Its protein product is CASSQELGDLTDTQYF.

CDR3 bases: TGTGCCAGCAGCGTAGGGGGACAGGGGTTGTTGCAGTACTTC. It is translated as CASSVGGQGLLQYF. V and J are TRBV9 and TRBJ2-7; 10 bases align to TRBD1. Germline CDR1 and CDR2: SGDLS and YYNGEE. Germline trimming cut 0 bases from V and 9 bases from J; bases unmatched to any gene: 6. CDR3 length: 14 residues. The full variable domain, rest sourced from reference TRBV9 and TRBJ2-7, is DSGVTQTPKHLITATGQRVTLRCSPRSGDLSVYWYQQSLDQGLQFLIQYYNGEERAKGNILERFSAQQFPDLHSELNLSSLELGDSALYFCASSVGGQGLLQYFGPGTRLTVT.

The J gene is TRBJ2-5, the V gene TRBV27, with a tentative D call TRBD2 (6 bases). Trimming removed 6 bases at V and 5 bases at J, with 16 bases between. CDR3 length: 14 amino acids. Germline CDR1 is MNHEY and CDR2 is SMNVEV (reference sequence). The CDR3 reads CASRPGLSGETQYF. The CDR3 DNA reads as TGTGCCAGCAGGCCGGGACTCTCGGGGGAGACCCAGTACTTC.

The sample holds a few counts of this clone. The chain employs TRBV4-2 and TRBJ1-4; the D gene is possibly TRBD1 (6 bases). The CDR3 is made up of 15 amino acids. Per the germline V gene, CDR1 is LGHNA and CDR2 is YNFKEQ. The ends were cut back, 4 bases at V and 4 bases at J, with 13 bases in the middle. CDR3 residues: CASSLTGFGNEKLFF. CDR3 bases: TGTGCCAGCAGCCTTACAGGGTTTGGTAATGAAAAACTGTTTTTT.

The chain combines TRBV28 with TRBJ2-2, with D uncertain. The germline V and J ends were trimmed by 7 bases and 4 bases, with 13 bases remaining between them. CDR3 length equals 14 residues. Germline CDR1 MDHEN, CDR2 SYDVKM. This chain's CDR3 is CASTLLRSTGELFF. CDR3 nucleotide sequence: TGTGCCAGCACTCTGCTCAGGTCCACCGGGGAGCTGTTTTTT.

The CDR3 protein is CASSLGTGRTEAFF. CDR3 coding DNA: TGTGCCAGCAGCTTGGGGACAGGGAGAACTGAAGCTTTCTTT. This chain connects TRBV5-5 to TRBJ1-1; the match to TRBD1 covers 8 bases. After removal of 0 bases from V and 5 bases from J, the junction contained 3 bases not matched to a gene. The CDR3 length is 14 residues. Per germline, CDR1 SGHKS and CDR2 YYEKEE (reference sequence).

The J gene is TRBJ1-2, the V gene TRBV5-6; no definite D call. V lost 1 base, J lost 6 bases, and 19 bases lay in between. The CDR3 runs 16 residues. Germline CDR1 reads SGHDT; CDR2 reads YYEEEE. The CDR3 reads CASSLSGAGGLNGYTF. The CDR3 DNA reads TGTGCCAGCAGCTTGAGTGGCGCAGGCGGGTTGAATGGCTACACCTTC. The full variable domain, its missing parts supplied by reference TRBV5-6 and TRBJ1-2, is DAGVTQSPTHLIKTRGQQVTLRCSPKSGHDTVSWYQQALGQGPQFIFQYYEEEERQRGNFPDRFSGHQFPNYSSELNVNALLLGDSALYLCASSLSGAGGLNGYTFGSGTRLTVV.

The CDR3 region has the DNA TGTGCCAGCAGCATACGACAGGGGGCCGAGACCCAGTACTTC. The encoded protein is CASSIRQGAETQYF. The chain is built from TRBV7-9 and TRBJ2-5, with 10 bases aligning to TRBD1. The CDR3 is 14 residues long. CDR1 SEHNR and CDR2 FQNEAQ come from the germline V gene (reference sequence). Trimming removed 5 bases from V and 5 bases from J; junction bases left unmatched: 5.

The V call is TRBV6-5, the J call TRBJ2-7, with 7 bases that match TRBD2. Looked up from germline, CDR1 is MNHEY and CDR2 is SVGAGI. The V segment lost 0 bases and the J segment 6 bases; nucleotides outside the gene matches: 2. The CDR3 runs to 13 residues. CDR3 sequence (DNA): TGTGCCAGCAGTTACTCAGCTAGCGGCGAGCAGTACTTC. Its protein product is CASSYSASGEQYF.

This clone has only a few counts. The CDR3: CASSAQGNTEAFF. The CDR3 nucleotides read TGTGCCAGCAGCGCACAGGGGAACACTGAAGCTTTCTTT. The V and J genes are TRBV7-9 and TRBJ1-1, with D perhaps matching TRBD1 (6 bases). CDR1 is SEHNR, CDR2 FQNEAQ, per germline (reference sequence). The germline V and J ends were trimmed by 5 bases and 1 base, with 8 bases remaining between them. The CDR3 spans 13 residues. Using reference TRBV7-9 and TRBJ1-1 for the parts outside the CDR3, the full variable domain is DTGVSQNPRHKITKRGQNVTFRCDPISEHNRLYWYRQTLGQGPEFLTYFQNEAQLEKSRLLSDRFSAERPKGSFSTLEIQRTEQGDSAMYLCASSAQGNTEAFFGQGTRLTVV.

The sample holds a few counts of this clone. The CDR3 DNA reads TGTGCCAGCAGCGTAGGCCACCCCAGTGAAGCTTTCTTT. It is translated as CASSVGHPSEAFF. The genes are TRBV9 and TRBJ1-1; unclear D gene. With 0 bases removed from V and 7 bases from J, the gap between germline ends came to 10 bases. The CDR3 has 13 residues. Germline assignment: CDR1 SGDLS and CDR2 YYNGEE.

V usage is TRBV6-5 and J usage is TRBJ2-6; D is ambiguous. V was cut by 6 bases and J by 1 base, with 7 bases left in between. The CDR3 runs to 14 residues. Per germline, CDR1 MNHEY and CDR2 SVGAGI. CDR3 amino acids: CASRFHSGANVLTF. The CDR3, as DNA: TGTGCCAGCAGATTTCATTCTGGGGCCAACGTCCTGACTTTC.

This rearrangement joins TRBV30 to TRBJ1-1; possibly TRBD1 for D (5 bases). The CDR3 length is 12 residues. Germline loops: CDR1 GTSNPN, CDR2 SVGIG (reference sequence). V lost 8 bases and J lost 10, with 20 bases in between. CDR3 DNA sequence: TGTGCCGGAAGGGGTACGGTAGGGCTAGCTTTCTTT. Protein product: CAGRGTVGLAFF.

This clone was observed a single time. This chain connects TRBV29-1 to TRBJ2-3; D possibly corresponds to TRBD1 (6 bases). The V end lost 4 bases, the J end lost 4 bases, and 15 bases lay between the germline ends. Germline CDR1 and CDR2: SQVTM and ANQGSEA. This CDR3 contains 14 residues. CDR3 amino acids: CSVVRQGNPDTQYF. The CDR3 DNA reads TGCAGCGTTGTTAGGCAGGGGAACCCAGATACGCAGTATTTT.

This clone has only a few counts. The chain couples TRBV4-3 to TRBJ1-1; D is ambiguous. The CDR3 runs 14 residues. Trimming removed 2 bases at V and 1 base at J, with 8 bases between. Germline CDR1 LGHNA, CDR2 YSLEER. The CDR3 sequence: CASSQSHRNTEAFF. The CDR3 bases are TGCGCCAGCAGCCAATCACACAGGAACACTGAAGCTTTCTTT.

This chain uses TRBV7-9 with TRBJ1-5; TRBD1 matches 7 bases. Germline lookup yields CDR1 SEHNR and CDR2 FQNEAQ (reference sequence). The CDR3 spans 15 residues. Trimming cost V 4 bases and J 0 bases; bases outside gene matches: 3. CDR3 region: CASSSTGYSNQPQHF. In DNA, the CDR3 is TGTGCCAGCAGCTCGACAGGGTATAGCAATCAGCCCCAGCATTTT.

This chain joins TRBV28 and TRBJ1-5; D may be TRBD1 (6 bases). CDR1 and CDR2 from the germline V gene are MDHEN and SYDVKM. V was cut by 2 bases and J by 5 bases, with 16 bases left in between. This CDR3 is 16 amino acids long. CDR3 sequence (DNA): TGTGCCAGCAGTTTAGGTCAGGACAGAAGTTATCAGCCCCAGCATTTT. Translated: CASSLGQDRSYQPQHF.

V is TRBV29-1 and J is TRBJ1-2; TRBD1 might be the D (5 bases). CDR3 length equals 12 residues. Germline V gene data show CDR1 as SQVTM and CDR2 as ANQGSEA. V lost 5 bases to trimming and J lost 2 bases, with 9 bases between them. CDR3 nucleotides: TGCAGCGTTCGGACACAGAACTATGGCTACACCTTC. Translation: CSVRTQNYGYTF.